A single sample gave rise to the 29 T cell receptor beta chains below, sequenced in a study of T cell responses to AZD1222 COVID-19 vaccine. The method was immunoSEQ multiplex PCR; TCRdb's version includes in-frame clones alone and lacks a portion of them. The data contain about 110,000 clones, around 92% of them seen just once; the ten biggest clones take up less than 8%. The specimen comprised peripheral blood, sampled on day 0 of AZD1222 vaccination. These receptors all come from an adult in good health.

Details on this clone: Other DNA sequences of this sample code for an identical CDR3. The genes are TRBV12-3 or TRBV12-4 and TRBJ1-2; D might be TRBD1 (5 bases). V gave up 3 bases and J gave up 5 bases, with 10 bases separating them. The CDR3 has 13 amino acids. CDR3 loop: CASSFRGGYGYTF. The CDR3 coding sequence is TGTGCCAGCAGTTTCCGCGGGGGGTATGGCTACACCTTC.

The chain couples TRBV18 to TRBJ2-1; TRBD2 agrees at 10 bases. Germline V gene lookup returns CDR1 KGHSH and CDR2 LQKENI. The CDR3 is 16 residues long. The ends lost 5 bases at V and 4 bases at J; junction bases unmatched: 8. The DNA for the CDR3 is TGTGCCAGCTCAGCCACTAGCGGGGTGAGATACAATGAGCAGTTCTTC. This gives the protein CASSATSGVRYNEQFF.

The J gene is TRBJ2-1, the V gene TRBV12-5; 7 bases are a match to TRBD2. The CDR3 runs 15 residues. Germline trimming cut 2 bases from V and 3 bases from J; bases unmatched to any gene: 4. The germline CDR1 and CDR2 sequences are LGHNT and FRNRAP. The CDR3 coding sequence is TGTGCTAGTGGTTTGAGGCGGGAGCTCTACAATGAGCAGTTCTTC. Translation: CASGLRRELYNEQFF.

The rearrangement links TRBV7-3 to TRBJ2-1, with 7 bases aligning to TRBD1. The germline V gene has CDR1 SGHTA and CDR2 FQGTGA. This CDR3 contains 15 residues. V was pared by 1 base and J by 5 bases, with 5 bases of the junction left unmatched. The CDR3 region is CASSLRQGINNEQFF. In DNA form, the CDR3 reads TGTGCCAGCAGCTTAAGACAGGGCATTAACAATGAGCAGTTCTTC.

The rearrangement joins TRBV7-2 to TRBJ1-2, with TRBD1 matching over 7 bases. The CDR3 totals 15 residues. Germline assignment: CDR1 SGHTA and CDR2 FQGNSA. V lost 5 bases and J lost 4; bases outside the gene matches: 10. The CDR3 reads CASSPRGTPTYGYTF. In DNA form, the CDR3 reads TGTGCCAGCAGCCCCAGGGGGACCCCAACCTATGGCTACACCTTC.

The chain has TRBV4-3 and TRBJ2-7; TRBD2 agrees at 14 bases. Trimming cost V 0 bases and J 4 bases; bases outside gene matches: 8. This CDR3 is 18 amino acids long. Germline V gene lookup returns CDR1 LGHNA and CDR2 YSLEER. The CDR3 is CASSQDVGTSGSWYEQYF. The CDR3 bases are TGCGCCAGCAGCCAAGATGTAGGGACTAGCGGGAGTTGGTACGAGCAGTACTTC.

The V gene is TRBV6-2 or TRBV6-3, the J gene TRBJ1-5; D is possibly TRBD1 (5 bases). CDR3 size: 16 residues. Germline V gene sequence: CDR1 MNHEY, CDR2 SVGEGT. The ends were cut back, 6 bases at V and 4 bases at J, with 19 bases in the middle. CDR3 in amino acids: CASSLPPGTLNQPQHF. CDR3 bases: TGTGCCAGCAGCTTACCTCCCGGGACCCTTAATCAGCCCCAGCATTTT.

V gene TRBV5-1 combines with J gene TRBJ1-4; D ambiguous. Trimming stripped 4 bases from V and 4 bases from J, with 17 bases between. The CDR3 has 16 residues. The germline V gene has CDR1 SGHRS and CDR2 YFSETQ. The CDR3 sequence: CASSPQPVGNNEKLFF. The DNA of the CDR3 is TGCGCCAGCAGCCCGCAGCCGGTGGGGAATAATGAAAAACTGTTTTTT.

This chain uses TRBV20-1 with TRBJ1-2; D is ambiguous. The CDR3 has 11 residues. In germline, CDR1 is DFQATT, CDR2 SNEGSKA (reference sequence). Trimming cost V 0 bases and J 10 bases, with 9 bases left between them. The CDR3 sequence is CSARDTQDYTF. CDR3 coding DNA: TGCAGTGCTAGAGATACCCAGGACTACACCTTC.

The chain links TRBV20-1 to TRBJ2-2; D not certain. In germline, CDR1 is DFQATT, CDR2 SNEGSKA (reference sequence). CDR3 length: 11 amino acids. The germline V and J ends were trimmed by 4 bases and 4 bases, with 4 bases remaining between them. CDR3 sequence: CSAKFTGELFF. The CDR3 nucleotides are TGCAGTGCTAAGTTCACCGGGGAGCTGTTTTTT.

The chain combines TRBV19 with TRBJ1-5, with TRBD1 as a possible D gene (6 bases). The germline V gene has CDR1 LNHDA and CDR2 SQIVND (reference sequence). The CDR3 consists of 15 residues. V lost 4 bases and J 2 bases, leaving 12 bases between the germline ends. CDR3 sequence (DNA): TGTGCCAGTAGTAAGGGGGAACTCGGCAATCAGCCCCAGCATTTT. Translated: CASSKGELGNQPQHF.

The chain carries TRBV10-3 and TRBJ2-3; D not resolved. V was cut by 7 bases and J by 7 bases, with 12 bases left in between. The CDR3 spans 12 residues. The germline V gene has CDR1 ENHRY and CDR2 SYGVKD. CDR3 DNA sequence: TGTGCCATCAAACGAGATCAATATACGCAGTATTTT. Translation gives CAIKRDQYTQYF.

The CDR3 sequence: CATSDRAGTSGSYEQFF. The CDR3 DNA sequence: TGTGCCACCAGTGATAGGGCCGGGACTAGCGGGAGCTATGAGCAGTTCTTC. The chain has TRBV24-1 and TRBJ2-1; 14 bases fit TRBD2. The CDR3 spans 17 residues. V dropped 3 bases and J dropped 8; count of bases not matched to a gene: 8. Germline CDR1 reads KGHDR; CDR2 reads SFDVKD.

V usage is TRBV5-1 and J usage is TRBJ2-7; perhaps TRBD2 as D (6 bases). Germline V lookup: CDR1 SGHRS, CDR2 YFSETQ. The CDR3 loop spans 15 amino acids. V was shortened by 7 bases and J by 3 bases, with 20 bases between the two germline ends. The CDR3 loop reads CASRWSGETHYEQYF. CDR3 DNA: TGCGCCAGCCGCTGGTCGGGGGAGACCCACTACGAGCAGTACTTC.

The rearrangement joins TRBV14 to TRBJ2-2, with D perhaps matching TRBD1 (5 bases). Germline assignment: CDR1 SGHDN and CDR2 FVKESK. Trimming took 2 bases from V and 9 from J, leaving 7 bases between them. The CDR3 runs to 12 residues. The CDR3 DNA sequence: TGTGCCAGCAGCCAAAGGGGCCGGGAGCTGTTTTTT. This codes for CASSQRGRELFF.

V gene TRBV7-2 combines with J gene TRBJ1-5; D possibly corresponds to TRBD1 (6 bases). Trimming took 2 bases from V and 6 from J, leaving 17 bases between them. The CDR3 runs to 16 residues. Germline lookup yields CDR1 SGHTA and CDR2 FQGNSA. The CDR3 DNA sequence: TGTGCCAGCAGCTTAAGGTCGGGGGGGGCAGGTCAGCCCCAGCATTTT. Translation gives CASSLRSGGAGQPQHF.

The table lists this clone with a few counts. This chain links TRBV28 with TRBJ1-2, with TRBD1 matching over 7 bases. CDR3 size: 15 residues. V was pared by 1 base and J by 3 bases, with 5 bases of the junction left unmatched. Germline-derived CDR1 and CDR2 are MDHEN and SYDVKM. CDR3 loop: CASSLFSTGDYGYTF. Written as DNA, the CDR3 is TGTGCCAGCAGTTTATTTTCAACAGGGGACTATGGCTACACCTTC.

The chain employs TRBV5-5 and TRBJ1-5, with 7 bases matching TRBD1. Trimming at V came to 5 bases and at J to 2 bases, leaving 4 bases not matched to a gene. CDR1 and CDR2 from the germline V gene are SGHKS and YYEKEE (reference sequence). The CDR3 runs to 14 residues. The chain's CDR3 is CASRATGRNQPQHF. For the CDR3, the DNA is TGTGCCAGCAGAGCGACAGGGCGCAATCAGCCCCAGCATTTT.

The genes are TRBV6-6 and TRBJ2-1, with D perhaps TRBD2 (5 bases). In germline, CDR1 is MNHNY, CDR2 SVGAGI (reference sequence). Trimming shortened V by 7 bases and J by 4 bases, and 17 bases separated the two germline ends. CDR3 length: 15 amino acids. The CDR3 is CASTAPDRGYNEQFF. The CDR3 DNA is TGTGCCAGCACCGCCCCGGACCGAGGGTACAATGAGCAGTTCTTC.

Here the CDR3 reads CASSTTGANTEAFF. The CDR3 nucleotides are TGTGCCAGCAGCACGACAGGGGCGAACACTGAAGCTTTCTTT. This sequence joins TRBV7-3 and TRBJ1-1; 8 bases align to TRBD1. The CDR3 totals 14 residues. V trimming: 5 bases; J trimming: 1 base; junction bases outside the gene matches: 3. Germline CDR1 reads SGHTA; CDR2 reads FQGTGA.

This chain's CDR3 is CATSEPRSSYNEQFF. CDR3 nucleotide sequence: TGTGCCACCAGTGAACCCAGGAGCTCCTACAATGAGCAGTTCTTC. The chain has TRBV24-1 and TRBJ2-1; D ambiguous. The CDR3 runs to 15 residues. Trimming removed 4 bases at V and 0 bases at J, with 9 bases between. Germline V gives CDR1 KGHDR, CDR2 SFDVKD.

This clone was detected once. The rearrangement links TRBV5-6 to TRBJ2-7; weak D call: TRBD1 (6 bases). Trimming removed 3 bases at V and 2 bases at J, with 12 bases between. The CDR3 is 14 amino acids. The germline gives CDR1 SGHDT, CDR2 YYEEEE. The CDR3, as DNA: TGTGCCAGCAGCTCGGACAGTGCAACCTACGAGCAGTACTTC. As protein: CASSSDSATYEQYF.

The chain uses TRBV7-8 and TRBJ2-7; D is unclear. Germline V lookup: CDR1 SGHVS, CDR2 FQNEAQ. This CDR3 contains 14 residues. V shed 1 base and J shed 0 bases, with 7 bases lying between them. CDR3 sequence: CASSLDSSSYEQYF. In DNA, the CDR3 is TGTGCCAGCAGCTTAGACTCCAGCTCCTACGAGCAGTACTTC. Combining the CDR3 with reference TRBV7-8 and TRBJ2-7 gives the whole variable domain GAGVSQSPRYKVAKRGQDVALRCDPISGHVSLFWYQQALGQGPEFLTYFQNEAQLDKSGLPSDRFFAERPEGSVSTLKIQRTQQEDSAVYLCASSLDSSSYEQYFGPGTRLTVT.

This chain links TRBV5-1 with TRBJ1-5; the D gene is possibly TRBD1 (5 bases). This CDR3 comprises 14 residues. CDR1 and CDR2 from the germline V gene are SGHRS and YFSETQ. Trimming cost V 2 bases and J 1 base, with 7 bases left between them. In DNA form, the CDR3 reads TGCGCCAGCAGCTTAGGGACGAGCAATCAGCCCCAGCATTTT. Its translation: CASSLGTSNQPQHF.

The chain employs TRBV3-1 (or the pseudogene TRBV3-2) and TRBJ2-1; D unresolved. There are 13 residues in the CDR3. The V end was cut by 0 bases, the J end by 16 bases, with 16 bases between. Germline CDR1 reads LGHDT; CDR2 reads YNNKEL (reference sequence). In DNA form, the CDR3 reads TGTGCCAGCAGCCAAGATCAAGACGCGGCGGACTTCTTC. Protein sequence: CASSQDQDAADFF.

The chain links TRBV4-3 to TRBJ1-4; 8 positions match TRBD1. This CDR3 contains 15 residues. The V gene's germline CDR1 is LGHNA and CDR2 YSLEER. The V and J ends lost 0 bases and 7 bases, in that order; junction bases with no gene match: 4. The CDR3 DNA follows: TGCGCCAGCAGCCAAGACCGGACAGGGACTGAAAAACTGTTTTTT. Amino acids: CASSQDRTGTEKLFF.

The V gene is TRBV7-2, the J gene TRBJ1-2; 7 nucleotides align to TRBD1. The germline V gene has CDR1 SGHTA and CDR2 FQGNSA. This CDR3 is built from 17 residues. V shed 5 bases, J shed 4 bases, and the junction held 16 bases outside the gene matches. As DNA, the CDR3 is TGTGCCAGCAGCCCAGGACAGGCCCTAGTTACTGTCTATGGCTACACCTTC. Its translation: CASSPGQALVTVYGYTF.

This chain connects TRBV5-1 to TRBJ2-5, with a tentative D call TRBD2 (6 bases). Germline V gives CDR1 SGHRS, CDR2 YFSETQ. The CDR3 spans 15 residues. V dropped 0 bases and J dropped 5 bases, with 14 bases sitting between them. The CDR3 DNA reads TGCGCCAGCAGCTTGGAGGCAGGGCGGGGTGAGACCCAGTACTTC. Its translation is CASSLEAGRGETQYF.

V and J are TRBV11-3 and TRBJ2-3, with 14 bases matching TRBD2. The germline gives CDR1 SGHNT, CDR2 YENEEA. Trimming took 5 bases from V and 8 from J; bases not matched to a gene: 6. This CDR3 has 15 amino acids. The CDR3 spells CASSQGLAGVGTQYF. The CDR3 region has the DNA TGTGCCAGCAGCCAGGGACTAGCGGGAGTCGGTACGCAGTATTTT.